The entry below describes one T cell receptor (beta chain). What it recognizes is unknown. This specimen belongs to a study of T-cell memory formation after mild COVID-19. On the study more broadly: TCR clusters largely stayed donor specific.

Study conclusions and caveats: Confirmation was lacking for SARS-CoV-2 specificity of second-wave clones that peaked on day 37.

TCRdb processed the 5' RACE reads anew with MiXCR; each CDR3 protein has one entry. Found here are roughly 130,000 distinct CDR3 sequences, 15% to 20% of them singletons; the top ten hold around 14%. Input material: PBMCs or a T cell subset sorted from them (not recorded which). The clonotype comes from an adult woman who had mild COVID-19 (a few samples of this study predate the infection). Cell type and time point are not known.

The chain's CDR3 is CASSVSGGEQYF. In nucleotides, the CDR3 is TGTGCCAGCAGCGTCTCAGGCGGCGAGCAGTACTTC. The chain combines TRBV9 with TRBJ2-7; D unclear. Between the trimmed V and J ends, which lost 2 bases and 6 bases, there was a span of 9 bases. The CDR3 spans 12 residues. Germline values: CDR1 SGDLS, CDR2 YYNGEE.